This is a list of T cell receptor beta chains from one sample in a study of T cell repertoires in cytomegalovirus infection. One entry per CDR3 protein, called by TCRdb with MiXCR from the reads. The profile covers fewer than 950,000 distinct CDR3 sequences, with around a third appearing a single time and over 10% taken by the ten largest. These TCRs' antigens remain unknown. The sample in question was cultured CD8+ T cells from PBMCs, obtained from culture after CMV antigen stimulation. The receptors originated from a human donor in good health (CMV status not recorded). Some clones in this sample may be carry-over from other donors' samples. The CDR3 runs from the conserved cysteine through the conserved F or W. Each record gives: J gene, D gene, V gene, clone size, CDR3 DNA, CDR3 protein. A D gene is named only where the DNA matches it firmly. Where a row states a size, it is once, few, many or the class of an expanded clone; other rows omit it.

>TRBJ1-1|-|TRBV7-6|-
TGTGCCAGCAGCTCCCAGGACCGAGACATGAACACTGAAGCTTTCTTT
CASSSQDRDMNTEAFF
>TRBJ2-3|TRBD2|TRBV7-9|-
TGTGCCAGCAGCCCACTAGCGGGGGACGGAGATCTAGCTACAGATACGCAGTATTTT
CASSPLAGDGDLATDTQYF
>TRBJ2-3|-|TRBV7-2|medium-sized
TGTGCCAGCGAGAGGGGGTGGGGCGGGTCCTTCACAGATACGCAGTATTTT
CASERGWGGSFTDTQYF
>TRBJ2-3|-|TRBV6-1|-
TGTGCCAGCAGTTACCCAACTAGCGAGGGGGAAACAGATACGCAGTATTTT
CASSYPTSEGETDTQYF
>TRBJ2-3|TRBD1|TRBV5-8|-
TGTGCCAGCAGCTTGTACAGGGGTTCTCCAGATACGCAGTATTTT
CASSLYRGSPDTQYF
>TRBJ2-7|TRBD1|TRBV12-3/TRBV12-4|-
TGTGCCAGCAACATAGCCCTTCCATGGACAGGGGCCGAGCAGTACTTC
CASNIALPWTGAEQYF
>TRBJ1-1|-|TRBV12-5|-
TGTGCTAGTGGTTTTCTCGGAACCTCATTTACTGAAGCTTTCTTT
CASGFLGTSFTEAFF
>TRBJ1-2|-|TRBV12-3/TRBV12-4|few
TGTGCCAGCAGTTTTGGGCCGGCATCCTATGGCTACACCTTC
CASSFGPASYGYTF
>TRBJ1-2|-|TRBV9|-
TGTGCCAGCAGCGTAGCTGGGGTAACAAGCTTTGGCTACACCTTC
CASSVAGVTSFGYTF
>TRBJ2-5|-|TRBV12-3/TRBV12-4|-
TGTGCCAGCAGCTCCCTCACTGAGGCACAAGAGACCCAGTACTTC
CASSSLTEAQETQYF
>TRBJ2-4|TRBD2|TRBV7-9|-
TGTGCCAGCAGCGCCCCGACTAGCGGGGGATTAAACATTCAGTACTTC
CASSAPTSGGLNIQYF
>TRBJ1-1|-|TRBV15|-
TGTGCCACCAGCAGAGACTACGCCTACACTGAAGCTTTCTTT
CATSRDYAYTEAFF
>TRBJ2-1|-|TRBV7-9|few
TGTGCCAGCAGCTTAAGTTGGGGAGAAACCTACAATGAGCAGTTCTTC
CASSLSWGETYNEQFF
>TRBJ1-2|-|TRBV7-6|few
TGTGCCAGCAGCCCACCGGCGGTCTATGGCTACACCTTC
CASSPPAVYGYTF
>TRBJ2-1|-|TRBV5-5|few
TGTGCCTCAAAGGGTGACTACAATGAGCAGTTCTTC
CASKGDYNEQFF
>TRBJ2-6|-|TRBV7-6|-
TGTGCCAGCAGCTTAACGACGAAAGTTTTCTCTGGGGCCAACGTCCTGACTTTC
CASSLTTKVFSGANVLTF
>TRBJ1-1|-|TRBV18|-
TGTGCCAGCTCACCGTCAGCGGATTGGAACACTGAAGCTTTCTTT
CASSPSADWNTEAFF
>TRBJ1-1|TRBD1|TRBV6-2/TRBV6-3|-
TGTGCCAGTTGGGACAGCTACCCCAACACTGAAGCTTTCTTT
CASWDSYPNTEAFF
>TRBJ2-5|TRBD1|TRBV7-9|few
TGTGCCAGCAGCCGTCACAGGGGTGAGGAGACCCAGTACTTC
CASSRHRGEETQYF
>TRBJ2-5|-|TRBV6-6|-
TGTGCCAGCAGTTATGGGATACAATCCTGGGTTGGACGGGTTCAGACCCAGTACTTC
CASSYGIQSWVGRVQTQYF
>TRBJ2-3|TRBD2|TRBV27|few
TGTGCCAGCAGTTTATTGAGCGGGGGGGCCAATGATACGCAGTATTTT
CASSLLSGGANDTQYF
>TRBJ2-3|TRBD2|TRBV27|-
TGTGCCAGCAGTTCGGGACTAGCGGGGGTCGGATCTACGCAGTATTTT
CASSSGLAGVGSTQYF
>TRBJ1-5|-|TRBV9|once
TGTGCCAGCGCCAAAAATCAGGGAGATAATCAGCCCCAGCATTTT
CASAKNQGDNQPQHF
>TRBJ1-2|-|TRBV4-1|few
TGCGCCAGCAGCCAAGATGGAACAGGTGAAACGGATGGCTACACCTTC
CASSQDGTGETDGYTF
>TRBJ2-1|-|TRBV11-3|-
TGTGCCAGCAGCCCACGAGGACTCGCCTACAATGAGCAGTTCTTC
CASSPRGLAYNEQFF
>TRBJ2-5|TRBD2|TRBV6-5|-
TGTGCCAGCAGTTACTCATACGCGGGGGTCCAAGAGACCCAGTACTTC
CASSYSYAGVQETQYF
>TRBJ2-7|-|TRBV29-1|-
TGCAGCGTTGAGCTGCCCGCCTACGAGCAGTACTTC
CSVELPAYEQYF
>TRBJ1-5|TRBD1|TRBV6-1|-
TGTGCCAGCAGATTTACAGGGGGCAATCAGCCCCAGCATTTT
CASRFTGGNQPQHF
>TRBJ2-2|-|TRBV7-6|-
TGTGCCAGCAGCAACACAGGGGAGGATACCGGGGAGCTGTTTTTT
CASSNTGEDTGELFF
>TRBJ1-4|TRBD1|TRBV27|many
TGTGCCAGCAGTTGGACAGGGAGGGATGAAAAACTGTTTTTT
CASSWTGRDEKLFF
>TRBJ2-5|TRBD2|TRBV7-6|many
TGTGCCAGCAGCCTACGCCGGAAGCGGGGGGCAGAAGAGACCCAGTACTTC
CASSLRRKRGAEETQYF
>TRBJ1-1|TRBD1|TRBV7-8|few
TGTGCCAGCAGCTTAGAGGGGGCGCGGGGAGAAGCTTTCTTT
CASSLEGARGEAFF
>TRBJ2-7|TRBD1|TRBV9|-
TGTGCCAGCAGCGTGGCCGACAGGGCATTCTACGAGCAGTACTTC
CASSVADRAFYEQYF
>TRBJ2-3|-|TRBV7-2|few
TGTGCCAGCAGCTTTGTGGCAGCATACACAGATACGCAGTATTTT
CASSFVAAYTDTQYF
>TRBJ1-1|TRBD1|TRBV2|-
TGTGCCAGCAGTCTGACAGGGGCGGAGAACACTGAAGCTTTCTTT
CASSLTGAENTEAFF
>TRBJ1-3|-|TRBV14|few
TGTGCCAGCAGCCAAGACACCGGGTCGGGAAACACCATATATTTT
CASSQDTGSGNTIYF
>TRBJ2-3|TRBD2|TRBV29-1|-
TGCAGCGTTGAAGATCTAACGGGACTAGCGGGGGACCGTACGAGCACAGATACGCAGTATTTT
CSVEDLTGLAGDRTSTDTQYF
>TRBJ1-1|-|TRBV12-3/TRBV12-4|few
TGTGCCAGCAGTTTCTCACAGTTGAACACTGAAGCTTTCTTT
CASSFSQLNTEAFF
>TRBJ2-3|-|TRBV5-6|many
TGTGCCAGCAGGGGGGGAATCTACACAGATACGCAGTATTTT
CASRGGIYTDTQYF
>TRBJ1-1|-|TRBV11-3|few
TGTGCCAGCAGCCAGGGGCCCCGGGGGGCCAACACTGAAGCTTTCTTT
CASSQGPRGANTEAFF
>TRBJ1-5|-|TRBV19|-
TGTGCCAGTAGTATCTCTGTTAGGGCAGGGTACCAGCCCCAGCATTTT
CASSISVRAGYQPQHF